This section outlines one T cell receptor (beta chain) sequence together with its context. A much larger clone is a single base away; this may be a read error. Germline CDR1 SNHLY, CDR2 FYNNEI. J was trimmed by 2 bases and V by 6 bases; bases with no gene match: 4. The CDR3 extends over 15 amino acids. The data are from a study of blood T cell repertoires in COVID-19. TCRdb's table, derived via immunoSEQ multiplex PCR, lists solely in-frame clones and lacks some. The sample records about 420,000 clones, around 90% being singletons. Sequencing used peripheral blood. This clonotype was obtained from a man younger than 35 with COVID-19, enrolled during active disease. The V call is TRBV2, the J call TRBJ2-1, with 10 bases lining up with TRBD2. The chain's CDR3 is CASSATSGAYNEQFF. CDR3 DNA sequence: TGTGCCAGCAGCGCCACTAGCGGGGCCTACAATGAGCAGTTCTTC.